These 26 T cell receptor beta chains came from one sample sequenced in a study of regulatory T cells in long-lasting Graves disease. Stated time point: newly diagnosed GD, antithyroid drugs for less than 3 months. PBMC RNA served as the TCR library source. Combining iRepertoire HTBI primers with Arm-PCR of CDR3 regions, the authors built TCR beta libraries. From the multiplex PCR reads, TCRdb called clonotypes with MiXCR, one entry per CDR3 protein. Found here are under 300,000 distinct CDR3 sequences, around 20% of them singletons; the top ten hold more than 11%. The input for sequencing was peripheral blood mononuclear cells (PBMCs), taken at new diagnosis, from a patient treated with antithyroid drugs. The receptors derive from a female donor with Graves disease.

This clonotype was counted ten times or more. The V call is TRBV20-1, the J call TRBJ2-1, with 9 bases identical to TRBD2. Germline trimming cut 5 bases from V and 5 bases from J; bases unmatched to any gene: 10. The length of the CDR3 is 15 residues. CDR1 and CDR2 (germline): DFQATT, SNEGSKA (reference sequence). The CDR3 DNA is TGCAGTGCTCAGCAACCGGGACTAGCACACAATGAGCAGTTCTTC. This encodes CSAQQPGLAHNEQFF.

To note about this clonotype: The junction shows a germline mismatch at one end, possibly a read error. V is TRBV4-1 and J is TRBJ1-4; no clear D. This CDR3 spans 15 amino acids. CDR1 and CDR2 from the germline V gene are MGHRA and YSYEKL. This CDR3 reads CASTQRGATNEKLFF. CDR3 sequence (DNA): TGCGCCAGCACCCAACGGGGTGCAACTAATGAAAAACTGTTTTTT.

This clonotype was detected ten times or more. As DNA, the CDR3 is TGTGCCAGCAGTCACGGACCTTACCCCCCAGATACGCAGTATTTT. Translating gives CASSHGPYPPDTQYF. The V and J genes are TRBV3-1 and TRBJ2-3; D is uncertain. CDR3 length: 15 residues. CDR1 and CDR2 (germline): LGHDT, YNNKEL (reference sequence). Deletions cut 6 bases from V and 4 bases from J, with 17 bases between.

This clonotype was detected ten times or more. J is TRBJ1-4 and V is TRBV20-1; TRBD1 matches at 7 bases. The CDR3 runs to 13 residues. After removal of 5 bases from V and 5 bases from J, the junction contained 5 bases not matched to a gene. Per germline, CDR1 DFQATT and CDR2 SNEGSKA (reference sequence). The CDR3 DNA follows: TGCAGTGCTGCCGGGACAGTAAATGAAAAACTGTTTTTT. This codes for CSAAGTVNEKLFF.

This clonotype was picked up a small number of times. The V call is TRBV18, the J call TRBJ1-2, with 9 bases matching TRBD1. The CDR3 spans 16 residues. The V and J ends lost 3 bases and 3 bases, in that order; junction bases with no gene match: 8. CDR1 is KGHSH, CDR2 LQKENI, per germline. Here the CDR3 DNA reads TGTGCCAGCTCACCGACTACAGGGGGCCGGGACTATGGCTACACCTTC. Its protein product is CASSPTTGGRDYGYTF.

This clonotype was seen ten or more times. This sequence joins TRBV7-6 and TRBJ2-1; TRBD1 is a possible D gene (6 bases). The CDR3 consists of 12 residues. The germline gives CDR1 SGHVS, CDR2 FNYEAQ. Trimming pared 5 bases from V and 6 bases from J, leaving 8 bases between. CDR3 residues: CASSMTGNEQFF. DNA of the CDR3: TGTGCCAGCAGCATGACAGGCAATGAGCAGTTCTTC.

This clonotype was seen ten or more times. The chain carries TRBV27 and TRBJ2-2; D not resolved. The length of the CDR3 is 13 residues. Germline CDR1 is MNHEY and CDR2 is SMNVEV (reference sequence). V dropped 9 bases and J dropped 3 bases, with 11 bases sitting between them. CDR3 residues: CASRLWYTGELFF. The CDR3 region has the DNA TGTGCCAGTCGCCTGTGGTACACCGGGGAGCTGTTTTTT.

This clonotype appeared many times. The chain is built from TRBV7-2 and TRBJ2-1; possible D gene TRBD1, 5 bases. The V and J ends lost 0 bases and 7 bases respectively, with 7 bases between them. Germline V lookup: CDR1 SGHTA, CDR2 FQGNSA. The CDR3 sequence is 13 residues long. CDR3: CASSLARTNEQFF. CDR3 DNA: TGTGCCAGCAGCTTAGCGCGGACAAATGAGCAGTTCTTC.

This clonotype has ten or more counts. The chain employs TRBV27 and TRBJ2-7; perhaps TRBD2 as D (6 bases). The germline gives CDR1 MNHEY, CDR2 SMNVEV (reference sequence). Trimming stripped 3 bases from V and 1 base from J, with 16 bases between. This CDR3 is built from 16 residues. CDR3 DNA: TGTGCCAGCAGTTTTTTTTGGGACTCGACTTCCTACGAGCAGTACTTC. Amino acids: CASSFFWDSTSYEQYF.

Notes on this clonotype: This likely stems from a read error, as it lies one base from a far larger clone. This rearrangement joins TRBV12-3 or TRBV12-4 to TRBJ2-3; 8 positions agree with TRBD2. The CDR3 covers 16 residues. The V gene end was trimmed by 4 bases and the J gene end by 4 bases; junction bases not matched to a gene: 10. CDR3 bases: TGTGCCAGCAGTTACTCCGGGACTAGAAACGCAGATACGCAGTATTTT. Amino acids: CASSYSGTRNADTQYF.

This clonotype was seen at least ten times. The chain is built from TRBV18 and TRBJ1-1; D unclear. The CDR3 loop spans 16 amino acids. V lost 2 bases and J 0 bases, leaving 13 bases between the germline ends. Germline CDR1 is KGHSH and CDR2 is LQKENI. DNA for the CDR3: TGTGCCAGCTCACCAGGGGTGGGAACCATGAACACTGAAGCTTTCTTT. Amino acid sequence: CASSPGVGTMNTEAFF.

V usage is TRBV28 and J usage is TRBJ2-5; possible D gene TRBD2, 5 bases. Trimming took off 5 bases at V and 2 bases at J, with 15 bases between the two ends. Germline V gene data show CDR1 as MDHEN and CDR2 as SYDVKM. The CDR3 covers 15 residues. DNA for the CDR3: TGTGCCAGCAGTACATACGACTCGGGGCAAGAGACCCAGTACTTC. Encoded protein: CASSTYDSGQETQYF. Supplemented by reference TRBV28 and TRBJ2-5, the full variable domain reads DVKVTQSSRYLVKRTGEKVFLECVQDMDHENMFWYRQDPGLGLRLIYFSYDVKMKEKGDIPEGYSVSREKKERFSLILESASTNQTSMYLCASSTYDSGQETQYFGPGTRLLVL.

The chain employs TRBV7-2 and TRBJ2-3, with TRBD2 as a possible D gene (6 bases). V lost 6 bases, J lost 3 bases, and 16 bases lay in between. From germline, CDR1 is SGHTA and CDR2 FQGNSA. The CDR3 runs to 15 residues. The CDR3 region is CASRGGRGITDTQYF. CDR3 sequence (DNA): TGTGCCAGCAGGGGGGGTCGGGGTATTACAGATACGCAGTATTTT.

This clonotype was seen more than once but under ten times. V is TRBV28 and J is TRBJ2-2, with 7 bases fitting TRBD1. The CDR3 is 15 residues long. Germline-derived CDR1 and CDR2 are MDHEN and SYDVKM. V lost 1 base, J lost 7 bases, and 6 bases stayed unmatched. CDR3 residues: CASSLFAGGVGELFF. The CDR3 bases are TGTGCCAGCAGTTTATTTGCAGGGGGAGTCGGGGAGCTGTTTTTT.

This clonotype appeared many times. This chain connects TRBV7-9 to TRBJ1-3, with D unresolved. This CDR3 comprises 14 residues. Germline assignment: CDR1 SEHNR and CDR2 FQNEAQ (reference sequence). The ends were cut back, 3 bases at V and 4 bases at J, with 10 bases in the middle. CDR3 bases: TGTGCCAGCAGCTTTCCTGGGAGAGGAAACACCATATATTTT. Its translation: CASSFPGRGNTIYF.

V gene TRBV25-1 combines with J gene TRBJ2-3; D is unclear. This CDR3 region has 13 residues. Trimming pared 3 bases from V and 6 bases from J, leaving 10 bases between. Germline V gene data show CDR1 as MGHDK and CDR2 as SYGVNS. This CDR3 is CASSDPGYDTQYF. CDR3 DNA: TGTGCCAGCAGTGACCCGGGTTACGATACGCAGTATTTT. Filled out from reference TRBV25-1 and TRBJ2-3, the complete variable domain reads EADIYQTPRYLVIGTGKKITLECSQTMGHDKMYWYQQDPGMELHLIHYSYGVNSTEKGDLSSESTVSRIRTEHFPLTLESARPSHTSQYLCASSDPGYDTQYFGPGTRLTVL.

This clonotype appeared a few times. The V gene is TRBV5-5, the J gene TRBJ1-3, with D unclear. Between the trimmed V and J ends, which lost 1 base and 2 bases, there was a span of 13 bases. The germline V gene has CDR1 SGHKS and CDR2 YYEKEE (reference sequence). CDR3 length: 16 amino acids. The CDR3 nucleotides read TGTGCCAGCAGCTTGTACTCATCTAGGGCTGGAAACACCATATATTTT. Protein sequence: CASSLYSSRAGNTIYF.

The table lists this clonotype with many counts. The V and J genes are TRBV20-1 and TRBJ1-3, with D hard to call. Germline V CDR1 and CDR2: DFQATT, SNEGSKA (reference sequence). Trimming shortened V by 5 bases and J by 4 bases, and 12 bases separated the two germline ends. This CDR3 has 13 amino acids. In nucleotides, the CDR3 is TGCAGTGCTTCCGCGGGGAGAGGAAACACCATATATTTT. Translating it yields CSASAGRGNTIYF.

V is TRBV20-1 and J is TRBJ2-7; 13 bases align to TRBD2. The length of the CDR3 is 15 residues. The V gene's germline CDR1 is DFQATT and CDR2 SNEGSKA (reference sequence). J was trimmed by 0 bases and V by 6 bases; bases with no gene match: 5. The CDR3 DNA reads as TGCAGTGCGACTAGCGGGGGGACGAGCTCCTACGAGCAGTACTTC. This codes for CSATSGGTSSYEQYF.

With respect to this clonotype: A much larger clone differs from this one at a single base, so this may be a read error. CDR3: CTSSESGDYGYTF. CDR3 DNA: TGCACCAGCAGTGAGTCCGGGGACTATGGCTACACCTTC. J is TRBJ1-2 and V is TRBV10-1; D call uncertain. The germline V gene encodes CDR1 WNHNN and CDR2 SYGVQD (reference sequence). The CDR3 is made up of 13 amino acids.

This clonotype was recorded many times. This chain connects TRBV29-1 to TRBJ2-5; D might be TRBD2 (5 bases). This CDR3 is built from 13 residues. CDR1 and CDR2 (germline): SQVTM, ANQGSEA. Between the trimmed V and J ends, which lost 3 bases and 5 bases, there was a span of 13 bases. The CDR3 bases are TGCAGCGTTGAGAGGGCCCAAGGGGAGACCCAGTACTTC. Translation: CSVERAQGETQYF.

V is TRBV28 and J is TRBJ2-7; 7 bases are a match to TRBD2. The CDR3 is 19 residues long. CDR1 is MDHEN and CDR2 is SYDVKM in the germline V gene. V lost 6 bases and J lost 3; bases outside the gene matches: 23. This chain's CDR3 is CASRPRSRGSARTYYEQYF. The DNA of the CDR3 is TGTGCCAGCAGACCTCGCTCGCGGGGGTCGGCCCGAACATACTACGAGCAGTACTTC.

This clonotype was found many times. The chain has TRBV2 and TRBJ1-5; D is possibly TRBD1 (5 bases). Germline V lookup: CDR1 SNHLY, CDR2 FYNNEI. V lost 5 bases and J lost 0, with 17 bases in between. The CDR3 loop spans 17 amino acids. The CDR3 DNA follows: TGTGCCAGCAGTTATCTTCGGGGGGGGGATAGCAATCAGCCCCAGCATTTT. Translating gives CASSYLRGGDSNQPQHF.

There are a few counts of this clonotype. Here the CDR3 reads CASSHGLAAETQYF. The CDR3 nucleotides are TGCGCCAGCAGCCATGGACTAGCAGCCGAGACCCAGTACTTC. The V and J genes are TRBV4-3 and TRBJ2-1, with TRBD2 matching 8 bases. Near its end, the DNA agrees better with TRBJ2-5, so the J call may be wrong. The CDR3 runs to 14 residues. The germline V gene has CDR1 LGHNA and CDR2 YSLEER.

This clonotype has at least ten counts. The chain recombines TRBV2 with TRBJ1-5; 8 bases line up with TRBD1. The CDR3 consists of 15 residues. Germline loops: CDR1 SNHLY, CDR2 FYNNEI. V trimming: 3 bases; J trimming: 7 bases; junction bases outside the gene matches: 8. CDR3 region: CASSERQGSIQPQHF. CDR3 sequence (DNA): TGTGCCAGCAGTGAGCGACAGGGGTCAATCCAGCCCCAGCATTTT.

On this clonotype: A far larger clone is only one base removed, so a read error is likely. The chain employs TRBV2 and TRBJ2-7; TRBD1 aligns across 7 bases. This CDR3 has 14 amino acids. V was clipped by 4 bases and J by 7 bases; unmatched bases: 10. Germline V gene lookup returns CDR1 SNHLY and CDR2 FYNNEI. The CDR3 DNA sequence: TGTGCCAGCAGTGTGGGACAGAGTCACAATGAGCAGTACTTC. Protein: CASSVGQSHNEQYF.